This T cell receptor beta chain was documented in a study of OX40 agonist ivuxolimab in advanced cancers. In regard to this clone: Antigen: not known.

The study's findings and limits: The CD4+ and CD8+ T cells in the blood had expanded clonally by week 6 at 0.1 to 3.0 mg/kg.

Using immunoSEQ multiplex PCR, the repertoire was profiled, and TCRdb retains in-frame clones only, with some absent. Counted here are around 58,000 clones, almost 95% occurring once; the ten biggest clones make up around a fifth. The CDR3 extends over 18 amino acids. The germline gives CDR1 LGHNA, CDR2 YSLEER. V was trimmed by 4 bases and J by 4 bases, leaving 24 bases between them. The rearrangement joins TRBV4-3 to TRBJ2-3, with D possibly TRBD2 on 6 matching bases. The source is an adult with an advanced solid tumor such as melanoma, head and neck, liver or kidney cancer. Sample: CD4+ or CD8+ T cells sorted from blood, taken in a trial of the OX40 agonist ivuxolimab. The CDR3 DNA reads TGCGCCAGCAGCCGGTACCGGATGCGTTCGGGAGAGGCAGATACGCAGTATTTT. It is translated as CASSRYRMRSGEADTQYF.